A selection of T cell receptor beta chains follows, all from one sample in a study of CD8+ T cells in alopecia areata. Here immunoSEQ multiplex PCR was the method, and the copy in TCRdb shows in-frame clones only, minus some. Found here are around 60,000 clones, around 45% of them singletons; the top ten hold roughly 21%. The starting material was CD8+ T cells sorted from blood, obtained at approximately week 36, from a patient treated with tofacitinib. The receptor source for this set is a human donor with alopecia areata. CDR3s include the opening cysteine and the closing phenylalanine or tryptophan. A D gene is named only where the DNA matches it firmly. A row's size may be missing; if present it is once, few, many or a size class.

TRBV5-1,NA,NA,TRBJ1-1,CASSLYTGGDTEAFF,TGCGCCAGCAGCCTCTATACGGGGGGTGACACTGAAGCTTTCTTT
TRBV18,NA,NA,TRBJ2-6,CASSPSSGNWLSGANVLTF,TGTGCCAGCTCACCATCATCCGGGAATTGGCTTTCTGGGGCCAACGTCCTGACTTTC
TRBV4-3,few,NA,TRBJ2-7,CASSPNSLGDEQYF,TGCGCCAGCAGCCCGAATTCCCTGGGGGACGAGCAGTACTTC
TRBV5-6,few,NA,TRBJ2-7,CASSLMAGYEQYF,TGTGCCAGCAGCCTCATGGCCGGGTACGAGCAGTACTTC
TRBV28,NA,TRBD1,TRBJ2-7,CASSLQGADEQYF,TGTGCCAGCAGTTTGCAGGGGGCGGACGAGCAGTACTTC
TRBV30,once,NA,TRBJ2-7,CACQIDRGGSYEQYF,TGTGCCTGTCAAATCGACAGGGGAGGGTCCTACGAGCAGTACTTC
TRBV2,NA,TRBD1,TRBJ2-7,CASLILGQGPIAYEQYF,TGTGCCAGCCTGATTTTGGGACAGGGCCCGATAGCCTACGAGCAGTACTTC
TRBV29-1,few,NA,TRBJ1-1,CSVAEGGRGTFF,TGCAGCGTTGCAGAGGGTGGCAGGGGAACTTTCTTT
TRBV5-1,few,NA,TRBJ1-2,CASSLGSGEDYTF,TGCGCCAGCAGCTTGGGATCAGGGGAAGACTACACCTTC
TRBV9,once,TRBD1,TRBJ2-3,CASSVGQAWADTQYF,TGTGCCAGCAGCGTGGGACAGGCTTGGGCAGATACGCAGTATTTT
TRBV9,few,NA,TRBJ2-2,CASSGGTAATGELFF,TGTGCCAGCAGCGGTGGGACGGCGGCTACCGGGGAGCTGTTTTTT
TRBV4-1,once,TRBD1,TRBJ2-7,CASSREQGASYEQYF,TGCGCCAGCAGCCGCGAACAGGGGGCCTCCTACGAGCAGTACTTC
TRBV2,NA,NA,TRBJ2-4,CASLYWGLAKNIQYF,TGTGCCAGCCTTTACTGGGGGCTAGCCAAAAACATTCAGTACTTC
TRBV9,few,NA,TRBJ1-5,CASSVGQVNQPQHF,TGTGCCAGCAGCGTAGGCCAGGTGAATCAGCCCCAGCATTTT
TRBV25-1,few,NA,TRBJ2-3,CASSVGDSTDTQYF,TGTGCCAGCAGCGTAGGGGACAGCACAGATACGCAGTATTTT
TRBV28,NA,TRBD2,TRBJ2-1,CASRGAGNYNEQFF,TGTGCCAGCAGGGGAGCGGGGAACTACAATGAGCAGTTCTTC
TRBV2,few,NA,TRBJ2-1,CASSLGSGYNEQFF,TGTGCCAGTTCTTTGGGGTCGGGCTACAATGAGCAGTTCTTC
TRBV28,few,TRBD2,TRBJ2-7,CASRRGTYEQYF,TGTGCCAGCAGGCGGGGGACCTACGAGCAGTACTTC
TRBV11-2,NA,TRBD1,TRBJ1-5,CASSLGRGHQPQHF,TGTGCCAGCAGCTTAGGCAGGGGGCATCAGCCCCAGCATTTT
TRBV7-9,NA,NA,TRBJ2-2,CASSFGELFF,TGTGCCAGCAGCTTCGGGGAGCTGTTTTTT
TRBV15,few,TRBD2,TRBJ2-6,CATGRGSGANVLTF,TGTGCCACCGGGAGGGGATCTGGGGCCAACGTCCTGACTTTC
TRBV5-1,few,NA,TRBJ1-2,CASSLSRNNYGYTF,TGCGCCAGCAGCTTGTCCAGAAATAACTATGGCTACACCTTC
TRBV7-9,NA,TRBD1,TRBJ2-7,CASSPPTGPLMEQYF,TGTGCCAGCAGCCCCCCGACAGGGCCCCTTATGGAGCAGTACTTC
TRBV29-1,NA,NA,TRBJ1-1,CSVLFGGQTEAFF,TGCAGCGTTCTCTTCGGGGGGCAAACTGAAGCTTTCTTT
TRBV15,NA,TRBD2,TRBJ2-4,CATSRGTSGSQNIQYF,TGTGCCACCAGCAGAGGGACTAGCGGGAGTCAAAACATTCAGTACTTC
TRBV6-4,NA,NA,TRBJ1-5,CAGQENSNQPQHF,TGTGCCGGTCAGGAGAATAGCAATCAGCCCCAGCATTTT
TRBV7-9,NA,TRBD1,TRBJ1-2,CASSSSTGVNYGYTF,TGTGCCAGCAGCTCCTCGACAGGGGTTAACTATGGCTACACCTTC
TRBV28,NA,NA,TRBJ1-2,CASSLTHQGHYGYTF,TGTGCCAGCAGTTTAACGCACCAAGGGCACTATGGCTACACCTTC
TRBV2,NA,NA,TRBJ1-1,CASSEKWGLMNTEAFF,TGTGCCAGCAGTGAAAAGTGGGGCCTCATGAACACTGAAGCTTTCTTT
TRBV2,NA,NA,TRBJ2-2,CASRPVWGQNTGELFF,TGTGCCAGCAGACCCGTATGGGGGCAAAACACCGGGGAGCTGTTTTTT
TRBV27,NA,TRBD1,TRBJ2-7,CASSPKGQTYEQYF,TGTGCCAGCAGCCCCAAGGGACAGACCTACGAGCAGTACTTC
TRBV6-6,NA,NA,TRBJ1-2,CASSETLMDGYTF,TGTGCCAGCAGTGAGACCCTGATGGATGGCTACACCTTC
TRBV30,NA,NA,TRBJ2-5,CAWSLAVQETQYF,TGTGCCTGGAGTCTGGCAGTCCAAGAGACCCAGTACTTC
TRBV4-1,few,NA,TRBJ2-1,CASSPLNGRDEQFF,TGTGCCAGCAGCCCTCTTAATGGCAGGGATGAGCAGTTCTTC
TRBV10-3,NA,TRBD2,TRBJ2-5,CAISEPFTSGRETQYF,TGTGCCATCAGTGAGCCGTTTACTAGCGGTAGAGAGACCCAGTACTTC
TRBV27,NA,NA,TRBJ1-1,CASSPYYGEGGNTEAFF,TGTGCCAGCAGTCCCTATTATGGGGAGGGGGGGAACACTGAAGCTTTCTTT
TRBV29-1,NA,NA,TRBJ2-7,CSVLNGATYEQYF,TGCAGCGTTTTGAACGGGGCCACCTACGAGCAGTACTTC
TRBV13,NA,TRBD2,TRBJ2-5,CASSKRLAGASETQYF,TGTGCCAGCAGCAAACGACTAGCGGGAGCATCGGAGACCCAGTACTTC
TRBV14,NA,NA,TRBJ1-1,CASSHGGGAEAFF,TGTGCCAGCAGCCATGGCGGGGGCGCTGAAGCTTTCTTT
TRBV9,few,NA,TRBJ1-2,CASSVAPGGGYGYTF,TGTGCCAGCAGCGTAGCCCCAGGCGGGGGATATGGCTACACCTTC
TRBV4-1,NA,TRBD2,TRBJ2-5,CASSQDISGTSIETQYF,TGCGCCAGCAGCCAAGATATAAGCGGGACTAGCATCGAGACCCAGTACTTC
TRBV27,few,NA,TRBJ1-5,CASSPPGQPQHF,TGTGCCAGCAGTCCCCCCGGTCAGCCCCAGCATTTT
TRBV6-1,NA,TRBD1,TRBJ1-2,CASTGQALDYGYTF,TGTGCCAGCACCGGACAGGCCTTAGACTATGGCTACACCTTC
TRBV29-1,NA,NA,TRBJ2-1,CSVEGTGYNEQFF,TGCAGCGTTGAGGGGACTGGGTACAATGAGCAGTTCTTC
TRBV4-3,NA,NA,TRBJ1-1,CASSQDSAANTEAFF,TGCGCCAGCAGCCAAGATTCGGCAGCCAACACTGAAGCTTTCTTT